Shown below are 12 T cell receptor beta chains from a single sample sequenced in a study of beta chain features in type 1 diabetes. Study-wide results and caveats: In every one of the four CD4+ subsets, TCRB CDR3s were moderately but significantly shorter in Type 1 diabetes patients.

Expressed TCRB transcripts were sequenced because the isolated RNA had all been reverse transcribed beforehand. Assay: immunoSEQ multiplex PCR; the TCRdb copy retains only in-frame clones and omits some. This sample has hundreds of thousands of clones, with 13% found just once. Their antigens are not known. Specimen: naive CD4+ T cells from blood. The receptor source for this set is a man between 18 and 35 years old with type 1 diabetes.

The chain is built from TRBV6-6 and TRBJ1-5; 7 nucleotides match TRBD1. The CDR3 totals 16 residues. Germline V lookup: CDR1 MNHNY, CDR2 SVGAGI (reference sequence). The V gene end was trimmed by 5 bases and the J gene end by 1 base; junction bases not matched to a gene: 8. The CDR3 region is CASSPPTGTSNQPQHF. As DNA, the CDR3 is TGTGCCAGCAGTCCCCCGACAGGGACGAGCAATCAGCCCCAGCATTTT.

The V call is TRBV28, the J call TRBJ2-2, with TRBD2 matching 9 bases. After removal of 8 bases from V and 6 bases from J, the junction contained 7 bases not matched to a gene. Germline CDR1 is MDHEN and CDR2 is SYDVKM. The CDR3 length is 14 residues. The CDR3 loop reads CASRRGGASGELFF. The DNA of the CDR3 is TGTGCCAGCCGGCGCGGGGGGGCGTCCGGGGAGCTGTTTTTT.

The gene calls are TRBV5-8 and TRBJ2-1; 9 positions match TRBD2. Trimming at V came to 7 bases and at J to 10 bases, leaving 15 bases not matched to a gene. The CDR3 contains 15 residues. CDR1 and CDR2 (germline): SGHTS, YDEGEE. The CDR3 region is CASGLLAGNIGEQFF. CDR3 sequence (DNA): TGTGCCAGCGGCCTCCTAGCGGGGAATATAGGGGAGCAGTTCTTC.

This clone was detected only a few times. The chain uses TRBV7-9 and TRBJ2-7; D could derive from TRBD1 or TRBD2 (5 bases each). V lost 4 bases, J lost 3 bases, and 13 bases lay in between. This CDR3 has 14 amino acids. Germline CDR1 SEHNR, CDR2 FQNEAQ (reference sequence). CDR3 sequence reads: CASSYRDASYEQYF. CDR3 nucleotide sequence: TGTGCCAGCAGCTACCGGGACGCCAGCTACGAGCAGTACTTC.

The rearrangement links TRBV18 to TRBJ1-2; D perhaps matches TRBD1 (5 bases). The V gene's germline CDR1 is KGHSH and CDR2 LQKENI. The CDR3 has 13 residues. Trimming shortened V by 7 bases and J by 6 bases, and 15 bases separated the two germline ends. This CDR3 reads CASLAGTRDGYTF. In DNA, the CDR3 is TGTGCCAGCTTAGCCGGGACCAGGGATGGCTACACCTTC.

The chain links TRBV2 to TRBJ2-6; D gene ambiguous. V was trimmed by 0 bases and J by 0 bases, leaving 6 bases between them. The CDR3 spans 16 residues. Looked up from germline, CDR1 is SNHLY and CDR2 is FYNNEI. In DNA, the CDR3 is TGTGCCAGCAGTGAAGCTCGATTCTCTGGGGCCAACGTCCTGACTTTC. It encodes CASSEARFSGANVLTF.

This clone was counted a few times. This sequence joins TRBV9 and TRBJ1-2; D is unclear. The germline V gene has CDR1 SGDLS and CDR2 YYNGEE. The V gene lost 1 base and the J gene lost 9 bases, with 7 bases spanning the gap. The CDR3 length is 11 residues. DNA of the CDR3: TGTGCCAGCAGCGTAAACGGTAGCTACACCTTC. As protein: CASSVNGSYTF. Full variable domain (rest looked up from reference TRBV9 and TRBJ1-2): DSGVTQTPKHLITATGQRVTLRCSPRSGDLSVYWYQQSLDQGLQFLIQYYNGEERAKGNILERFSAQQFPDLHSELNLSSLELGDSALYFCASSVNGSYTFGSGTRLTVV.

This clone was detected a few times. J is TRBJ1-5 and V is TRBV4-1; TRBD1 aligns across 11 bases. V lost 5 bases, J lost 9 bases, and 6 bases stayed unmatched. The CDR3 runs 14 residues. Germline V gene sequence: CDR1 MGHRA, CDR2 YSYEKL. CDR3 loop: CASSRDRGGSPQHF. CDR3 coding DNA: TGCGCCAGCAGCAGGGACAGGGGGGGTTCGCCCCAGCATTTT.

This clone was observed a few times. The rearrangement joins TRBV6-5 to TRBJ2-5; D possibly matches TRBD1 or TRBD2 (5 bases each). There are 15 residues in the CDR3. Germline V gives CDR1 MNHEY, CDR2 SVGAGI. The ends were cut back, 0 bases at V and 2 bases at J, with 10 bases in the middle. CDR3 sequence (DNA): TGTGCCAGCAGTTACTCGATGGGGGTTCAAGAGACCCAGTACTTC. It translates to CASSYSMGVQETQYF.

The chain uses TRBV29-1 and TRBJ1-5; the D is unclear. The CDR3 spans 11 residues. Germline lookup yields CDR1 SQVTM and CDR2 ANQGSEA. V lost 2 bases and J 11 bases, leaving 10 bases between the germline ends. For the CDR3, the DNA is TGCAGCGTTGAATCCGGGCGGACCCAGCATTTT. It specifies CSVESGRTQHF.

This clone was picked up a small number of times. CDR3 protein: CASSLDSEGTLFF. The DNA of the CDR3 is TGTGCCAGCAGCTTAGATTCGGAGGGCACACTGTTTTTT. The chain carries TRBV11-2 and TRBJ1-4; D uncertain. The V gene lost 0 bases and the J gene lost 13 bases, with 12 bases spanning the gap. The CDR3 spans 13 residues. Germline assignment: CDR1 SGHAT and CDR2 FQNNGV.

CDR3 protein: CASSQEEVQPQHF. The CDR3 DNA reads TGCGCCAGCAGCCAAGAAGAGGTTCAGCCCCAGCATTTT. This rearrangement joins TRBV4-1 to TRBJ1-5; D unresolved. Germline CDR1 and CDR2: MGHRA and YSYEKL. V was cut by 0 bases and J by 6 bases, with 6 bases left in between. CDR3 length: 13 residues.